The 9 T cell receptor beta chains reported below all come from one sample, sequenced in a study of shared clonotypes between healthy human individuals (dated by TCRdb to the early 2020s). For the CD8 naive samples, CD45RO-negative cells were positively selected for CCR7, yielding a CD45RA+CCR7+ population from which TemRA cells were excluded. Library preparation used the immunoSEQ multiplex PCR assay. TCRdb limited this immuneACCESS table to in-frame rearrangements with V and J called. A share of clones is missing; checked studies link under half to unresolved V genes, and the rest is unexplained. Present in this sample are some 1,900,000 clones, approximately 95% of which were seen just once. The ten largest make up around 1.2% of the sample. Sequenced sample: naive CD8+ T cells sorted from blood. Interpreted using the paper, the cell subset or site label stands for: CD45RA+CCR7+. Receptor source: a man aged 18 to 29 in good health.

The genes are TRBV6-1 and TRBJ1-1, with D unclear. The ends were cut back, 1 base at V and 1 base at J, with 7 bases in the middle. CDR3 length equals 14 residues. Germline values: CDR1 MNHNS, CDR2 SASEGT. Written as DNA, the CDR3 is TGTGCCAGCAGTGAAGGGGTAGAGAACACTGAAGCTTTCTTT. This gives the protein CASSEGVENTEAFF.

About this clone itself: This sample includes further DNA sequences coding for the same CDR3. J is TRBJ1-4 and V is TRBV7-9, with a tentative D call TRBD1 (6 bases). From germline, CDR1 is SEHNR and CDR2 FQNEAQ (reference sequence). Trimming shortened V by 3 bases and J by 1 base, and 9 bases separated the two germline ends. The CDR3 spans 15 residues. As DNA, the CDR3 is TGTGCCAGCAGCTTGACAGGAGGAACTAATGAAAAACTGTTTTTT. Translating gives CASSLTGGTNEKLFF.

V is TRBV7-9 and J is TRBJ1-2; D possibly corresponds to TRBD1 (5 bases). CDR3 length: 16 residues. V was clipped by 5 bases and J by 4 bases, with 20 bases between them. The germline gives CDR1 SEHNR, CDR2 FQNEAQ (reference sequence). This CDR3 reads CASSQPGTWDTYGYTF. CDR3 bases: TGTGCCAGCAGCCAACCCGGGACTTGGGATACCTATGGCTACACCTTC.

The chain couples TRBV7-9 to TRBJ1-2; D is uncertain. CDR1 SEHNR and CDR2 FQNEAQ come from the germline V gene (reference sequence). The CDR3 is made up of 15 amino acids. V lost 0 bases and J 4 bases, leaving 12 bases between the germline ends. CDR3 sequence reads: CASSLAVGFPYGYTF. Written as DNA, the CDR3 is TGTGCCAGCAGCTTAGCAGTGGGGTTCCCCTATGGCTACACCTTC.

The V gene is TRBV5-1, the J gene TRBJ1-4; 7 bases line up with TRBD1. This CDR3 spans 16 amino acids. With V trimmed by 0 bases and J by 4 bases, 6 bases remained unmatched. CDR1 is SGHRS and CDR2 is YFSETQ in the germline V gene. For the CDR3, the DNA is TGCGCCAGCAGCTTGGAATGGGGGACAGTTAATGAAAAACTGTTTTTT. Protein product: CASSLEWGTVNEKLFF.

This chain uses TRBV4-3 with TRBJ2-7, with TRBD2 identical over 7 bases. The CDR3 spans 17 residues. V shed 1 base, J shed 0 bases, and the junction held 9 bases outside the gene matches. Germline CDR1 reads LGHNA; CDR2 reads YSLEER. The CDR3 DNA follows: TGCGCCAGCAGCCAAGTCGGAGCGGGGATGGGCTCCTACGAGCAGTACTTC. It is translated as CASSQVGAGMGSYEQYF.

V usage is TRBV28 and J usage is TRBJ2-3, with D hard to call. CDR1 and CDR2 (germline): MDHEN, SYDVKM. The germline V and J ends were trimmed by 0 bases and 2 bases, with 3 bases remaining between them. The CDR3 has 13 residues. CDR3 residues: CASSLWVTDTQYF. For the CDR3, the DNA is TGTGCCAGCAGTTTATGGGTCACAGATACGCAGTATTTT.

Only one count was recorded for this clone. The CDR3 DNA is TGTGCCAGCAGCTTAGAGGCGTCGATCTCCTACGAGCAGTACTTC. It is translated as CASSLEASISYEQYF. The V and J genes are TRBV11-2 and TRBJ2-7, with D unclear. The CDR3 spans 15 residues. Germline CDR1 reads SGHAT; CDR2 reads FQNNGV. Trimming left V 0 bases short and J 0 bases short, with 9 bases between.

The chain links TRBV2 to TRBJ1-2, with 10 nucleotides matching TRBD1. The ends lost 4 bases at V and 6 bases at J; junction bases unmatched: 8. Germline values: CDR1 SNHLY, CDR2 FYNNEI. This CDR3 is 15 amino acids long. The CDR3 DNA follows: TGTGCCAGCAGTGCCATGGGACAGGGGCTAAATGGCTACACCTTC. It yields the protein CASSAMGQGLNGYTF.